This passage covers 26 T cell receptor beta chains from one sample sequenced in a study of T-cell memory formation after mild COVID-19. TCRdb reanalysed the 5' RACE reads using MiXCR and keeps one entry per CDR3 protein. The table lists roughly 150,000 distinct CDR3 sequences, roughly 15% of them singletons. The sample comprised PBMCs or a T cell subset sorted from them (not recorded which). The origin of the receptors is an adult woman who had mild COVID-19 (a few samples of this study predate the infection). Cell type and time point are not known.

The rearrangement uses TRBV4-2 and TRBJ2-1; 8 bases map to TRBD1. The CDR3 totals 16 residues. Germline V gene lookup returns CDR1 LGHNA and CDR2 YNFKEQ. Trimming cost V 3 bases and J 0 bases; bases outside gene matches: 4. Here the CDR3 DNA reads TGTGCCAGCAGCCACGGGACAGGCTTCTCCTACAATGAGCAGTTCTTC. Translated, it gives CASSHGTGFSYNEQFF.

The J gene is TRBJ1-2, the V gene TRBV18; 9 bases map to TRBD1. The CDR3 spans 18 residues. Germline lookup yields CDR1 KGHSH and CDR2 LQKENI. With 5 bases clipped from V and 2 bases from J, the junction kept 15 bases outside the gene matches. The CDR3 sequence is CASSALSLGTGNNYGYTF. The CDR3 DNA sequence: TGTGCCAGCTCAGCATTGTCCCTCGGGACAGGGAACAACTATGGCTACACCTTC.

The gene calls are TRBV12-3 or TRBV12-4 and TRBJ2-3; 10 bases map to TRBD2. J was trimmed by 10 bases and V by 4 bases; bases with no gene match: 2. The CDR3 is 12 amino acids. The CDR3: CASSYGLAAQYF. DNA of the CDR3: TGTGCCAGCAGTTATGGACTAGCGGCGCAGTATTTT.

V and J are TRBV25-1 and TRBJ2-5; 9 positions match TRBD1. Germline V CDR1 and CDR2: MGHDK, SYGVNS. The V gene end was trimmed by 5 bases and the J gene end by 5 bases; junction bases not matched to a gene: 9. CDR3 length equals 15 residues. CDR3 sequence (DNA): TGTGCCAGCAGTTGGACAGGGGCAGGTCGTGAGACCCAGTACTTC. The encoded protein is CASSWTGAGRETQYF.

This clonotype has a handful of counts. This sequence joins TRBV9 and TRBJ2-5; TRBD2 matches 10 bases. The CDR3 length is 17 residues. Unmatched junction bases numbered 13, after V lost 3 bases and J lost 5 bases. The V gene's germline CDR1 is SGDLS and CDR2 YYNGEE. The CDR3 spells CASSEREGSSMRETQYF. In nucleotides, the CDR3 is TGTGCCAGCAGCGAGCGGGAGGGGAGTAGCATGAGGGAGACCCAGTACTTC.

The rearrangement uses TRBV7-8 and TRBJ1-1, with unresolved D. The germline V gene encodes CDR1 SGHVS and CDR2 FQNEAQ. The ends were cut back, 5 bases at V and 5 bases at J, with 27 bases in the middle. The CDR3 spans 18 residues. CDR3 DNA sequence: TGTGCCAGCAGCGACCATGCTCGGTCTACATCCGGTCGGACTGAAGCTTTCTTT. Its translation is CASSDHARSTSGRTEAFF.

This clonotype showed up just a few times. The chain is built from TRBV10-3 and TRBJ1-2; 9 bases are a match to TRBD1. The V and J ends lost 4 bases and 4 bases, in that order; junction bases with no gene match: 4. Germline loops: CDR1 ENHRY, CDR2 SYGVKD. This CDR3 has 14 residues. CDR3 coding DNA: TGTGCCATCAGTGGAAGGGACAGGGCCTATGGCTACACCTTC. Residues: CAISGRDRAYGYTF.

This clonotype has at least ten counts. The chain joins TRBV7-6 to TRBJ2-3, with 8 nucleotides matching TRBD1. Germline values: CDR1 SGHVS, CDR2 FNYEAQ. V was pared by 5 bases and J by 1 base, with 17 bases of the junction left unmatched. The CDR3 extends over 19 amino acids. CDR3 DNA sequence: TGTGCCAGCAGCCCACTAGCAACTACAGGGGGACAGGGCACAGATACGCAGTATTTT. It encodes CASSPLATTGGQGTDTQYF.

This clonotype occurred a few times. The chain recombines TRBV27 with TRBJ2-2; possible D gene TRBD1, 5 bases. Deletions cut 2 bases from V and 6 bases from J, with 19 bases between. The V gene's germline CDR1 is MNHEY and CDR2 SMNVEV (reference sequence). CDR3 length: 17 residues. CDR3 sequence (DNA): TGTGCCAGCAGTTTAGCCCTGGGGCCAATCCACGCCGGGGAGCTGTTTTTT. Its protein is CASSLALGPIHAGELFF.

The V call is TRBV7-8, the J call TRBJ1-1; D unclear. Trimming cost V 7 bases and J 0 bases, with 9 bases left between them. Germline values: CDR1 SGHVS, CDR2 FQNEAQ. This CDR3 contains 13 residues. Here the CDR3 reads CASTLFVNTEAFF. The DNA of the CDR3 is TGTGCCAGCACCCTTTTCGTGAACACTGAAGCTTTCTTT.

This sequence joins TRBV29-1 and TRBJ2-5; D call uncertain. This CDR3 contains 14 residues. In germline, CDR1 is SQVTM, CDR2 ANQGSEA. Trimming cost V 5 bases and J 1 base, with 14 bases left between them. The CDR3 DNA sequence: TGCAGCGTTTCTCGACTGGTTCTCCAAGAGACCCAGTACTTC. Its translation is CSVSRLVLQETQYF.

Only a few counts were recorded for this clonotype. The chain recombines TRBV6-5 with TRBJ1-1; unclear D gene. The CDR3 length is 14 residues. Germline-derived CDR1 and CDR2 are MNHEY and SVGAGI. The V end was cut by 2 bases, the J end by 4 bases, with 11 bases between. CDR3 nucleotides: TGTGCCAGCAGTTACCTCGGGGTGGGCACTGAAGCTTTCTTT. Translating it yields CASSYLGVGTEAFF.

This clonotype was counted a few times. The chain employs TRBV20-1 and TRBJ2-3, with 7 bases fitting TRBD2. Losses at the gene ends were 3 bases for V and 6 bases for J; bases not matched to a gene: 6. The CDR3 is made up of 13 amino acids. Germline-derived CDR1 and CDR2 are DFQATT and SNEGSKA (reference sequence). The CDR3 DNA is TGCAGTGCTAGTCAGCCCGGGGGGGATACGCAGTATTTT. Its translation is CSASQPGGDTQYF.

The chain joins TRBV11-3 to TRBJ1-2, with TRBD1 matching over 8 bases. CDR1 SGHNT and CDR2 YENEEA come from the germline V gene. The CDR3 contains 17 residues. The J segment lost 1 base and the V segment lost 3 bases, leaving 10 bases of the junction unmatched. As DNA, the CDR3 is TGTGCCAGCAGCTTTCATACTGAGACAGGGGATAACTATGGCTACACCTTC. Its protein product is CASSFHTETGDNYGYTF.

The chain uses TRBV27 and TRBJ2-5, with 8 bases aligning to TRBD1. After removal of 4 bases from V and 4 bases from J, the junction contained 11 bases not matched to a gene. CDR1 and CDR2 from the germline V gene are MNHEY and SMNVEV (reference sequence). This CDR3 has 16 residues. The CDR3 sequence: CASSSATTGVGETQYF. The CDR3, as DNA: TGTGCCAGCAGTTCCGCCACGACAGGGGTTGGAGAGACCCAGTACTTC.

This sequence joins TRBV7-7 and TRBJ2-2; 8 bases fit TRBD1. The CDR3 loop spans 15 amino acids. The V gene end was trimmed by 5 bases and the J gene end by 6 bases; junction bases not matched to a gene: 8. CDR1 SSHAT and CDR2 FNYEAQ come from the germline V gene (reference sequence). CDR3 nucleotides: TGTGCCAGCAGCCCCGGACAGGGATTTCCCGGGGAGCTGTTTTTT. As protein: CASSPGQGFPGELFF.

The chain couples TRBV4-1 to TRBJ2-5; 8 nucleotides align to TRBD2. This CDR3 has 16 amino acids. CDR1 and CDR2 (germline): MGHRA, YSYEKL. Trimming cost V 1 base and J 9 bases; bases outside gene matches: 13. CDR3 nucleotide sequence: TGCGCCAGCAGCCAAGGGCGGGGGGACCCCAAGAGACCCCAGTACTTC. It translates to CASSQGRGDPKRPQYF.

The chain recombines TRBV12-3 or TRBV12-4 with TRBJ1-5, with D possibly TRBD1 on 6 matching bases. The V end was cut by 5 bases, the J end by 6 bases, with 14 bases between. There are 14 residues in the CDR3. The CDR3, as DNA: TGTGCCAGCAGTCTAGGGGGGCCCGGTCAGCCCCAGCATTTT. It translates to CASSLGGPGQPQHF.

The table lists this clonotype with a few counts. This chain connects TRBV5-1 to TRBJ1-2; 12 nucleotides align to TRBD1. The J segment lost 7 bases and the V segment lost 0 bases, leaving 4 bases of the junction unmatched. The length of the CDR3 is 15 residues. The V gene's germline CDR1 is SGHRS and CDR2 YFSETQ. CDR3: CASSLDGTGGFGYTF. The CDR3 DNA reads TGCGCCAGCAGCTTGGACGGGACAGGGGGCTTTGGCTACACCTTC.

This sequence joins TRBV12-5 and TRBJ2-5, with a weak D call TRBD2 (5 bases). V was clipped by 6 bases and J by 13 bases, with 15 bases between them. Germline values: CDR1 LGHNT, CDR2 FRNRAP. The CDR3 runs 11 residues. The CDR3 DNA is TGTGCTAGTGGCCTCACCCGGGATCTGTACTTC. This translates into CASGLTRDLYF.

This clonotype was recorded a few times. The CDR3 sequence is CASSLGQGGDEQYF. The CDR3 DNA sequence: TGTGCCAGCAGCCTGGGACAGGGGGGTGACGAGCAGTACTTC. The chain links TRBV5-5 to TRBJ2-7, with 11 bases identical to TRBD1. This CDR3 has 14 residues. Per the germline V gene, CDR1 is SGHKS and CDR2 is YYEKEE (reference sequence). The V segment lost 4 bases and the J segment 5 bases; nucleotides outside the gene matches: 5.

This clonotype showed up just a few times. V is TRBV24-1 and J is TRBJ2-1; 7 bases match TRBD2. The CDR3 runs to 15 residues. In germline, CDR1 is KGHDR, CDR2 SFDVKD. V shed 10 bases and J 7 bases; nucleotides not matched to a gene: 15. The CDR3 nucleotides read TGTGCCACGAGCTCGGGGGGAGGACCCTGGAATGAGCAGTTCTTC. It codes for CATSSGGGPWNEQFF.

This clonotype was detected only a few times. The rearrangement joins TRBV12-3 or TRBV12-4 to TRBJ1-2, with D possibly TRBD1 on 5 matching bases. The V end was cut by 2 bases, the J end by 3 bases, with 16 bases between. The CDR3 covers 16 residues. CDR3: CASSLPRGSIDYGYTF. Here the CDR3 DNA reads TGTGCCAGCAGTTTACCCCGGGGCTCAATAGACTATGGCTACACCTTC.

The chain combines TRBV4-2 with TRBJ2-1; 8 bases align to TRBD2. The CDR3 sequence is 18 residues long. Germline V CDR1 and CDR2: LGHNA, YNFKEQ. After removal of 3 bases from V and 0 bases from J, the junction contained 10 bases not matched to a gene. The CDR3 DNA follows: TGTGCCAGCAGCCACCACCGGGGGGGGACTAGCTCCTACAATGAGCAGTTCTTC. Its protein is CASSHHRGGTSSYNEQFF.

The rearrangement uses TRBV27 and TRBJ2-1; D may be TRBD1 (6 bases). V lost 0 bases and J 4 bases, leaving 13 bases between the germline ends. The CDR3 contains 16 residues. Looked up from germline, CDR1 is MNHEY and CDR2 is SMNVEV (reference sequence). The CDR3 coding sequence is TGTGCCAGCAGTTTATCGCTGCAGGGGTGGTACAATGAGCAGTTCTTC. As protein: CASSLSLQGWYNEQFF.

The rearrangement uses TRBV29-1 and TRBJ1-1, with 9 bases fitting TRBD1. The CDR3 contains 12 residues. Germline V lookup: CDR1 SQVTM, CDR2 ANQGSEA. Losses at the gene ends were 7 bases for V and 2 bases for J; bases not matched to a gene: 2. The CDR3 spells CSADRGNTEAFF. As DNA, the CDR3 is TGCAGCGCGGACAGGGGCAACACTGAAGCTTTCTTT.